This T cell receptor (beta chain) is from a study of cytomegalovirus exposure and HLA in healthy donors. Primers for the PCR totalled 60 Vbeta and 13 Jbeta. Data came from immunoSEQ multiplex PCR; TCRdb stores just in-frame clones and leaves some out. The repertoire holds 200,000 to 250,000 clones, with almost 80% as singletons. A remark on this clone: No antigen is known for it.

In nominal health when sampled, donors likely had unrecorded immune exposures nonetheless. Broader study findings: The study put about 180 TCR beta chains on its list as cytomegalovirus-associated. Sequencing depth across donors, presence/absence analyses assumed, was roughly uniform. Some highly shared sequence variants likely arose as a pipeline artifact.

The sample was PBMCs. This TCR was sampled from a male donor in good health and CMV-seronegative.

For the CDR3, the DNA is TGTGCCATCAGTCGACTAGCAATAACTACCAATGAGCAGTTCTTC. Protein: CAISRLAITTNEQFF. The rearrangement uses TRBV10-3 and TRBJ2-1, with 7 positions matching TRBD2. V gave up 5 bases and J gave up 6 bases; unmatched junction bases: 10. This CDR3 contains 15 residues. Germline values: CDR1 ENHRY, CDR2 SYGVKD.